This TCR beta chain was found in a study of shared clonotypes between healthy human individuals (dated by TCRdb to the early 2020s). Looking at the study overall: A few men and two women, aged 18 to 49 years, made up the cohort. For each donor, CD4 naive and CD4 memory were each given three plates, CD8 naive was given two plates, and CD8 memory was given one plate. To estimate repertoire size and how much clonotypes are shared between individuals, the study performed deep sequencing of blood TCR repertoires from a handful of healthy adults. Between about 0.85 and 9.5 billion PBMCs per donor were obtained by leukapheresis. Libraries were prepared and TCR repertoires were sequenced by different laboratories using diverse techniques, in order to increase sequencing depth and limit assay-specific biases. The paper's findings and limits, for the study overall: Based on pairwise subsampling, the degree of clonotype sharing among donors was expected to be affected by sequencing depth. Sampling was restricted to blood, and TCR repertoires in tissues likely differ from the TCR repertoires found in blood. Rarefaction of sorted-subset datasets indicated incomplete sequencing despite the large sequencing depth. Because the study included a small number of donors, the genetic and exposure-history diversity represented was limited. Larger estimated clonotype richness was generally found for naive subsets than for memory subsets. Approximately 5% of naive CD4, 3.5% of naive CD8, 2.3% of memory CD4, and less than 0.45% of memory CD8 clonotypes were shared across a few donors. Higher generation probabilities were observed for clonotypes shared by all four sorted-subset donors than for non-shared clonotypes.

On this clone: Which antigen it targets is not known. No clone much larger than this one lies a single base away; base qualities are absent.

Healthy HIV-negative adults with no recently reported acute infections or vaccinations were included as donors. Every donor was a Caucasian adult living in Nashville, Tennessee, USA. CD4+ T cells were enriched by magnetic negative selection; naive cells were then positively selected on CD45RA, and the negative fraction formed the memory subset. Blood was obtained by leukapheresis, after which PBMCs were separated by Ficoll-Histopaque density gradient centrifugation and cryopreserved in liquid nitrogen vapor phase. Purity and quantity of every magnetically sorted T cell population were checked by analytical flow cytometry. Genomic DNA was isolated from every sorted fraction and measured by UV absorbance on a Nanodrop 2000c. Using the deep immunoSEQ assay, TCR CDR3 regions were amplified from genomic DNA by multiplex PCR. Genomic DNA extracted from each cell subset was distributed evenly over all wells of several immunoSEQ 96-well plates, and each plate served as one replicate. For sorted subsets, approximately 200 ng of genomic DNA, equivalent to 25,000 to 35,000 T cell genomes, went into each replicate PCR. Purified libraries were measured with a Qubit 3.0 fluorometer, size-checked on a Bioanalyzer 2100, and measured again with the KAPA Library Quantification kit. Each immunoSEQ 96-well plate was sequenced on its own single-read 150-cycle Illumina NextSeq 550 flow cell. The paper's data handling went like this. Because only junctional sequences without quality scores were contained in the immunoSEQ output, filtering matching that applied to full-length reads could not be performed. To assign V/J genes and CDR3, sequences were annotated against IMGT germline references using PyIR, a Python wrapper for IgBLAST v1.9. Reads were filtered out if the reads had weak V/J assignments (E-value above 1e-6), no CDR3, stop codons, out-of-frame junctions, or ambiguous translated residues. V3J clonotypes were defined by identical inferred V gene, J gene, and CDR3 amino acid sequence. To compute the percentage overlap between repertoires, the number of shared unique clonotypes was divided by the size of the smaller repertoire. Repertoire richness was assessed with RTK rarefaction, the Chao1 estimator, and Recon v2.1 estimates of unobserved clonotypes. Generation probabilities were computed with OLGA for all TCRbeta clonotypes obtained by the gDNA method from several donors. TCRdb re-hosts the immuneACCESS table, in-frame sequences only. Its copies lack some clones; in the studies checked, an unresolved V gene accounts for under half of them, and the cause for the rest is not known. V and J calls and clone size come straight from that table; D and trimming were deduced from the DNA. The sample table records about 530,000 clones; about 96% of these occur just once. The top ten clonotypes cover 0.06% of the sample.

The receptor's source is a woman in her thirties in good health. Sequenced: naive CD4+ T cells sorted from blood. Interpreted using the paper, the cell subset or site label stands for: CD45RA+ positively selected.

The sequenced DNA: TGTGCCAGCAGCTTGGCCACCAGGGCATATAGCAATCAGCCCCAGCATTTT. Its protein product is CASSLATRAYSNQPQHF. The rearrangement joined TRBV5-6 to TRBJ1-5; D gene: possibly TRBD1, on 5 matching bases. The CDR1 and CDR2 encoded by the germline V gene are SGHDT and YYEEEE. V drops 0 bases and J drops 0 bases, leaving 13 bases in between. The CDR3 has 17 amino acids, counting the end cysteine and phenylalanine. The read is trimmed to its CDR3 DNA, 51 bases read in frame from base 1.